What follows is one TCR beta chain and its context. As yet, its antigen is unknown. Only in-frame clones appear in the TCRdb table, and some are missing; sequencing was by immunoSEQ multiplex PCR. The sample includes approximately 420,000 clones, 75% to 90% seen only once; the top ten take 3.5%. This entry comes from a study of Ad26.COV2.S vaccination and SARS-CoV-2 variants. General study results and limits: Marked by substantial breadth, spike-specific CD8+ and CD4+ T cell responses were reportedly seen after vaccination. Researchers cautioned that TCR breadth and depth analyses may have underestimated total T cell responses.

Treatment specified: 15 to 20 received Ad26.COV2.S at low or high dose, single or two shots; about 5 received placebo; per-sample allocation not given. Material that was analyzed had been drawn on day 63 after the first vaccine or placebo injection. CDR1 and CDR2 from the germline V gene are SGHAT and FQNNGV. The CDR3 spans 14 residues. Trimming pared 0 bases from V and 4 bases from J, leaving 9 bases between. The source of this sequence is a person aged 18-60 years who received the Ad26.COV2.S COVID-19 vaccine or a placebo. The specimen comprised peripheral blood, sampled in a trial of Ad26.COV2.S vaccine versus placebo. This chain uses TRBV11-2 with TRBJ2-5, with unresolved D. CDR3 DNA: TGTGCCAGCAGCTTAGACTTAGCCTCAGAGACCCAGTACTTC. Amino acid sequence: CASSLDLASETQYF.